The subject of this entry is one TCR beta chain. Its target antigen remains unknown. No much larger clone is present one base from it, and per-base qualities are unavailable. The data belong to a study of Graves' ophthalmopathy and Graves' hyperthyroidism (dated by TCRdb to the late 2010s). As for the study more broadly: Peripheral blood was collected before any treatment was given, at the time of initial diagnosis. To tell Graves' ophthalmopathy apart from Graves' hyperthyroidism, and to predict which patients would progress to ophthalmopathy, the study relied on TCR beta repertoire signatures. In total, 135 blood samples were TCR-sequenced: fewer than 50 ophthalmopathy, 80 or so hyperthyroidism and roughly 17 hyperthyroidism-to-ophthalmopathy patients. To explore V-J signatures that distinguish ophthalmopathy from hyperthyroidism, a discovery set of about 99 patients was enrolled, made up of under 50 with ophthalmopathy and fewer than 60 with stable hyperthyroidism. An independent validation cohort comprised 18 hyperthyroidism patients and 15 to 17 patients who later progressed from hyperthyroidism to ophthalmopathy. In over 5 hyperthyroidism patients, the T-cell repertoire of thyroid tissue was compared with the T-cell repertoire of blood. Following sampling, methimazole starting at 30 mg daily was administered to hyperthyroidism patients, and high-dose intravenous methylprednisolone was administered to ophthalmopathy patients. The roughly 90 discovery patients were divided at random into training and test sets in a 7:3 ratio. The paper as a whole reports these results and caveats: No statistical method was used to predetermine the sample size, and group allocation was not hidden from the investigators. The 13-signature model separated ophthalmopathy from stable hyperthyroidism with approximately 90% sensitivity and 81% to 82% specificity in cross-validation, and 80%/75% in the test set. In validation, the model predicted ophthalmopathy progression with about 71% sensitivity and approximately 72% specificity; more than ten predicted patients were CT-confirmed with GO in a median of approximately six months. Most expanded thyroid clonotypes with a frequency above 0.001 also appeared in blood, which suggests that blood repertoires may reflect the immune response in the thyroid.

TCR beta CDR3 regions were amplified from RNA transcripts for repertoire sequencing. HTBI primers and the Qiagen OneStep RT-PCR kit were used in a first-round RT-PCR, which was followed by a second-round multiplex PCR, size selection and purification. Libraries were sequenced paired-end with 100 bp reads on an Illumina HiSeq2000. Turning to the authors' computational methods: SOAPnuke was used to process the reads, throwing out any read that had adapters, had uncalled bases, had a mean Phred below 15, or lacked an exact constant-primer or identifier match. COPE v1.2.5 was used to merge high-quality paired reads. Each unique nucleotide sequence was treated as a clonotype, and MiTCR v1.1 was used to align the clonotypes to the IMGT TRB V, D and J references. Analysis was restricted to V-J combinations with a frequency above 0.0001, which covered 98% to 99.2% of repertoires. A TCR clonal expansion and chaos score per V-J combination was defined as the ratio of F50 clonal expansion to chaos observed in the TCRdist matrix. Welch's t-statistics and random forest were used to reduce the features to approximately 13 V-J combinations, which were then used as input to a naive Bayes classifier. Thyroid-blood repertoire similarity was quantified with the Morisita-Horn index. TCRdb's own reprocessing of the public reads used fastp at Q25 and MiXCR and kept productive beta chains. Every CDR3 protein is listed once, alongside the most common genes and DNA of its rows. It is TCRdb's table, rather than the study itself, that gives the V and J calls and clone size. This sample has approximately 150,000 distinct CDR3 sequences in its table, and roughly two fifths of those were observed once. Roughly 8.9% of the sample is held by the ten biggest clonotypes.

Patients with ophthalmopathy had moderately to severely active disease, with a Clinical Activity Score of 3 or more, a NOSPECS grade of 4 or more, and a disease duration of less than 3 months. Anyone with other autoimmune diseases, uncontrolled infections, pregnancy or lactation was excluded from the study. Diagnosis relied on clinical symptoms, serum thyroxine, TRAb, thyroid ultrasound and orbital computed tomography. Ficoll-Paque density gradient centrifugation was used to isolate PBMCs from under 11 ml of fresh peripheral blood. Total RNA was extracted using Trizol reagent, and RNA quality was checked on an Agilent 2100 Bioanalyzer. The CDR3 starts with the cysteine, ends with the phenylalanine, and has 14 residues. Only the CDR3 region is kept as DNA, spanning 42 bases read in frame from base 1. Trimming takes 0 bases from V and 12 bases from J, and the germline ends sit 18 bases apart. CDR1 and CDR2, per the germline V gene (reference sequence), are LNHNV and YYDKDF.

Sequencing used peripheral blood. Rearrangement joined TRBV15 to TRBJ2-7; the D gene identity is not certain. This TCR came from a man aged 25 to 45 with Graves' ophthalmopathy. Donor details come from another sample of the same person, matched by shared clones. In nucleotides, the sequence is TGTGCCACCAGCAGAGAAAGGACCAACCTCATGCCGTACTTC. It translates to CATSRERTNLMPYF.